Listed below are T cell receptor beta chains from one sample, sequenced in a study of T cell responses to AZD1222 COVID-19 vaccine. Sequencing used immunoSEQ multiplex PCR; TCRdb keeps in-frame clones, though not all of them. Counted here are 90,000 to 130,000 clones, nearly 90% occurring once; the ten biggest clones make up 3.2%. The sample in question was peripheral blood, obtained on day 0 of AZD1222 vaccination. These receptors all stem from an adult in good health. Each CDR3 is given with its conserved first and last residue. Each record gives: J gene, D gene, V gene, clone size, CDR3 protein, CDR3 DNA. A D gene is named only where the DNA matches it firmly. Clone size is shown for a subset of rows, as once, few, many or a class of expanded clone.

TRBJ2-7 | TRBD2 | TRBV11-2 | - | CASSLVTSVGEQYF | TGTGCCAGCAGCTTGGTGACTAGCGTGGGGGAGCAGTACTTC
TRBJ2-5 | - | TRBV20-1 | once | CSASPEETQYF | TGCAGTGCTTCTCCCGAAGAGACCCAGTACTTC
TRBJ1-2 | - | TRBV6-1 | - | CASSEVLGYTF | TGTGCCAGCAGTGAAGTTCTCGGCTACACCTTC
TRBJ1-3 | TRBD1 | TRBV10-3 | - | CAISQDRVSSGNTIYF | TGTGCCATCAGTCAGGACAGGGTGAGCTCTGGAAACACCATATATTTT
TRBJ2-2 | - | TRBV7-9 | - | CASSLCVSGVRDTGELFF | TGTGCCAGCAGCTTATGTGTTTCGGGAGTGCGGGACACCGGGGAGCTGTTTTTT
TRBJ2-7 | - | TRBV5-1 | - | CASSLGQGFLYEQYF | TGCGCCAGCAGCTTGGGTCAGGGGTTCCTCTACGAGCAGTACTTC
TRBJ1-5 | - | TRBV30 | - | CAWSHGGRNQPQHF | TGTGCCTGGAGCCACGGGGGGCGCAATCAGCCCCAGCATTTT
TRBJ2-7 | TRBD1 | TRBV6-1 | - | CASSEHARDRDYEQYF | TGTGCCAGCAGTGAACATGCCCGGGACAGGGACTACGAGCAGTACTTC
TRBJ1-4 | - | TRBV3-1/TRBV3-2 | - | CASSQVGGGGEKLFF | TGTGCCAGCAGCCAAGTAGGAGGGGGTGGTGAAAAACTGTTTTTT
TRBJ1-2 | - | TRBV15 | - | CATSRGRGERKGYTF | TGTGCCACCAGCAGAGGCCGGGGGGAGAGGAAGGGCTACACCTTC
TRBJ2-4 | - | TRBV25-1 | - | CASSRLDIQYF | TGTGCCAGCAGTAGGCTTGACATTCAGTACTTC
TRBJ2-1 | - | TRBV4-1 | few | CASSQDRSAGRGKQFF | TGCGCCAGCAGCCAAGACAGGTCGGCAGGCCGGGGAAAGCAGTTCTTC
TRBJ1-2 | - | TRBV15 | - | CATSGRDSGGYGYTF | TGTGCCACCAGCGGCCGGGATTCAGGAGGCTATGGCTACACCTTC
TRBJ2-7 | - | TRBV6-4 | - | CASSDSLGEPPLAYEQYF | TGTGCCAGCAGTGACTCACTAGGTGAACCTCCTCTTGCCTACGAGCAGTACTTC
TRBJ1-1 | - | TRBV19 | - | CASIQRTGGMNTEAFF | TGTGCCAGTATTCAGCGGACCGGTGGGATGAACACTGAAGCTTTCTTT
TRBJ2-1 | TRBD2 | TRBV5-1 | - | CASSSQGGAGAYNEQFF | TGCGCCAGCAGCTCGCAGGGCGGGGCGGGAGCCTACAATGAGCAGTTCTTC
TRBJ1-1 | - | TRBV12-3/TRBV12-4 | - | CASSLGEGTEAFF | TGTGCCAGCAGTTTGGGAGAAGGCACTGAAGCTTTCTTT